The rows below give T cell receptor beta chains drawn from one sample of a study of regulatory and conventional T cells in RAG deficiency. TCRdb keeps only in-frame clones here, not all; method: immunoSEQ multiplex PCR. Of roughly 35,000 clones in the sample, more than 75% are singletons; the top ten hold 3.4%. These same data were also listed under a study on regulatory T cells.

What was sequenced was CD4+ effector T cells sorted from blood. The receptors were gathered from a human donor in good health. CDR3s include the opening cysteine and the closing phenylalanine or tryptophan. The D gene is left open where the match is weak. The listing skips clone size in some rows; elsewhere it reads once, few, many or a size class.

J | size | D | V | CDR3 | DNA
TRBJ2-2 | . | TRBD2 | TRBV7-9 | CASSTRTSQNTGELFF | TGTGCCAGCAGCACGCGGACTAGCCAGAACACCGGGGAGCTGTTTTTT
TRBJ1-1 | . | . | TRBV30 | CAQRVGTGTEAFF | TGTGCCCAACGGGTAGGAACGGGCACTGAAGCTTTCTTT
TRBJ1-6 | . | . | TRBV6-5 | CASSYKGRPNSPLHF | TGTGCCAGCAGTTACAAGGGCAGGCCAAATTCACCCCTCCACTTT
TRBJ1-3 | . | . | TRBV19 | CASIDPRRAASSGNTIYF | TGTGCCAGTATTGACCCCCGCAGGGCCGCTAGCTCTGGAAACACCATATATTTT
TRBJ1-4 | . | . | TRBV7-7 | CASSRRIGPEEKLFF | TGTGCTAGCAGCCGGCGAATAGGCCCCGAGGAAAAACTGTTTTTT
TRBJ2-7 | few | . | TRBV18 | CASSPQGISSYEQYF | TGTGCCAGCTCACCACAGGGGATTAGCTCCTACGAGCAGTACTTC
TRBJ1-2 | . | TRBD1 | TRBV27 | CASSLRRGGSGYTF | TGTGCCAGCAGTTTGCGCAGGGGGGGAAGTGGCTACACCTTC
TRBJ1-2 | few | TRBD1 | TRBV6-1 | CATQRDRNYGYTF | TGTGCCACCCAGAGGGACAGAAACTATGGCTACACCTTC
TRBJ1-3 | . | . | TRBV9 | CASSETWAGNTIYF | TGTGCCAGCAGCGAGACTTGGGCTGGAAACACCATATATTTT
TRBJ1-1 | . | . | TRBV7-8 | CASSLVQGNTEAFF | TGTGCCAGCAGCTTAGTACAGGGGAACACTGAAGCTTTCTTT
TRBJ2-7 | few | TRBD2 | TRBV7-9 | CASRSYSSGSDYEQYF | TGTGCCAGCAGATCTTATTCTAGCGGGTCCGACTACGAGCAGTACTTC
TRBJ2-2 | . | . | TRBV9 | CASSVVTAGSTGELFF | TGTGCCAGCAGCGTAGTAACAGCGGGCTCCACCGGGGAGCTGTTTTTT
TRBJ1-1 | . | TRBD1 | TRBV19 | CASSITRGYTEAFF | TGTGCCAGTAGTATCACCAGGGGGTATACTGAAGCTTTCTTT
TRBJ2-1 | . | TRBD2 | TRBV5-1 | CASSLGNSGGFGNEQFF | TGCGCCAGCAGCCTAGGTAATAGCGGGGGCTTCGGGAATGAGCAGTTCTTC
TRBJ1-1 | . | TRBD1 | TRBV7-9 | CASSGGPGTGGKDTEAFF | TGTGCCAGCAGCGGGGGCCCCGGGACAGGGGGAAAGGACACTGAAGCTTTCTTT
TRBJ1-1 | . | . | TRBV19 | CASSRGQGEAFF | TGTGCCAGTAGTAGGGGGCAGGGTGAAGCTTTCTTT
TRBJ1-2 | . | TRBD1 | TRBV12-5 | CASGSSPTGAYGYTF | TGTGCTAGTGGTTCCTCACCGACAGGGGCCTATGGCTACACCTTC
TRBJ2-5 | . | TRBD1 | TRBV5-1 | CASRGTDQETQYF | TGCGCCAGCAGAGGGACAGACCAAGAGACCCAGTACTTC
TRBJ1-5 | few | . | TRBV18 | CASSLFPGRQDSSNQPQHF | TGTGCCAGCTCCCTTTTCCCCGGCCGACAGGACTCTAGCAATCAGCCCCAGCATTTT
TRBJ2-7 | . | . | TRBV7-9 | CASSSNYEQYF | TGTGCCAGCAGCTCCAACTACGAGCAGTACTTC
TRBJ2-7 | . | TRBD1 | TRBV10-3 | CAISESIRTGDYGQYF | TGTGCCATCAGTGAGTCTATAAGGACAGGGGACTACGGGCAGTACTTC
TRBJ1-5 | . | . | TRBV5-1 | CASSLEGGHYSNQPQHF | TGCGCCAGCAGCTTGGAAGGGGGACATTATAGCAATCAGCCCCAGCATTTT
TRBJ2-2 | once | TRBD1 | TRBV11-2 | CATSTGSLTANTGELFF | TGTGCCACCTCGACAGGGAGCCTTACCGCGAACACCGGGGAGCTGTTTTTT
TRBJ2-1 | . | TRBD1 | TRBV27 | CASSLRSRRDRGGNEQFF | TGTGCCAGCAGTTTAAGATCTCGCCGGGACAGGGGGGGCAATGAGCAGTTCTTC
TRBJ2-3 | . | TRBD1 | TRBV5-6 | CASSSTYPGQGPDTQYF | TGTGCCAGCAGCTCGACGTACCCGGGACAGGGTCCAGATACGCAGTATTTT
TRBJ2-1 | . | . | TRBV5-4 | CASSLEGGGVDEQFF | TGTGCCAGCAGCTTGGAGGGGGGGGGAGTAGATGAGCAGTTCTTC
TRBJ2-5 | . | TRBD1 | TRBV5-8 | CASSLGTGELETQYF | TGTGCCAGCAGCTTGGGGACAGGGGAATTGGAGACCCAGTACTTC
TRBJ1-1 | . | . | TRBV15 | CATSRDLTTEAFF | TGTGCCACCAGCAGAGATTTAACCACTGAAGCTTTCTTT
TRBJ2-1 | . | . | TRBV6-6 | CASSFGGAGNNEQFF | TGTGCCAGCAGTTTTGGGGGGGCCGGTAACAATGAGCAGTTCTTC
TRBJ2-7 | . | TRBD2 | TRBV7-9 | CASRTLAGGGHEQYF | TGTGCCAGCAGGACTCTAGCGGGGGGTGGCCACGAGCAGTACTTC
TRBJ1-5 | . | TRBD1 | TRBV10-2 | CATRGSLGEGYSNQPQHF | TGCGCCACCAGGGGGTCTTTGGGTGAGGGATATAGCAATCAGCCCCAGCATTTT
TRBJ1-1 | . | . | TRBV5-1 | CASSSGTGNTEAFF | TGCGCCAGCAGCTCCGGGACGGGGAACACTGAAGCTTTCTTT
TRBJ1-6 | few | . | TRBV21-1 | CANGTEELHSPLHF | TGTGCCAACGGGACAGAGGAGTTACATTCACCCCTCCACTTT
TRBJ2-1 | . | . | TRBV7-7 | CASSLVSFGDEQFF | TGTGCTAGCAGCTTAGTTTCCTTCGGCGATGAGCAGTTCTTC
TRBJ2-7 | . | . | TRBV5-6 | CASQQAASYEQYF | TGTGCCAGCCAACAGGCAGCCTCCTACGAGCAGTACTTC
TRBJ2-7 | . | . | TRBV4-2 | CASSLLQTSYEQYF | TGTGCCAGCAGCCTACTCCAAACCTCCTACGAGCAGTACTTC
TRBJ2-7 | . | . | TRBV5-1 | CASSRGGPEYEQYF | TGCGCCAGCAGCCGTGGGGGGCCAGAATACGAGCAGTACTTC
TRBJ2-5 | . | . | TRBV6-5 | CASSYSRQETQYF | TGTGCCAGCAGTTACTCCCGGCAAGAGACCCAGTACTTC
TRBJ1-3 | . | . | TRBV2 | CASSVGTIYF | TGTGCCAGCAGTGTAGGCACCATATATTTT
TRBJ1-1 | once | . | TRBV2 | CASSLGENTEAFF | TGTGCCAGCTCCTTGGGGGAAAACACTGAAGCTTTCTTT
TRBJ2-1 | once | . | TRBV21-1 | CASSNKGQGAGEQFF | TGTGCCAGCAGCAACAAAGGACAGGGGGCCGGTGAGCAGTTCTTC
TRBJ1-5 | . | . | TRBV7-9 | CASSLKLQPQHF | TGTGCCAGCAGCCTGAAACTACAGCCCCAGCATTTT
TRBJ1-1 | . | . | TRBV9 | CASSVAQGRRTEAFF | TGTGCCAGCAGCGTAGCTCAGGGGCGCAGGACTGAAGCTTTCTTT
TRBJ1-3 | few | . | TRBV2 | CASSELGNTIYF | TGTGCCAGCAGTGAATTGGGAAACACCATATATTTT